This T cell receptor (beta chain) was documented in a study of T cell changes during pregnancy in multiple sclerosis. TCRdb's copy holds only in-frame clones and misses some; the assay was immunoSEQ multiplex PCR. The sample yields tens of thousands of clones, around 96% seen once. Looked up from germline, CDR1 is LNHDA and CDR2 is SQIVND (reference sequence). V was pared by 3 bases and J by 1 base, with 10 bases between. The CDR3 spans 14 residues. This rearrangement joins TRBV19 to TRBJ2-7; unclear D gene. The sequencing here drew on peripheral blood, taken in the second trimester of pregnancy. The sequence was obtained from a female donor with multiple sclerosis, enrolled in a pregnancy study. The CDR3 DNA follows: TGTGCCAGTAGTATTGAGCAACGGTCCTACGAGCAGTACTTC. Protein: CASSIEQRSYEQYF.